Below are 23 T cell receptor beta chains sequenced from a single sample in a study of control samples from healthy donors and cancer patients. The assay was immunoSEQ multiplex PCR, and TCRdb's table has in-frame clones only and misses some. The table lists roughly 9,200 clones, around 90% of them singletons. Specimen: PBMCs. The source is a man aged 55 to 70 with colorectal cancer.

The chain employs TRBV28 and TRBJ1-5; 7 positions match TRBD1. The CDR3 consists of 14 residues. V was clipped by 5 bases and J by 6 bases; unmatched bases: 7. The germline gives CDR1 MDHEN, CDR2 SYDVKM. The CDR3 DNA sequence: TGTGCCAGCAGTCCTCCTAGACAGGGTCAGCCCCAGCATTTT. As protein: CASSPPRQGQPQHF.

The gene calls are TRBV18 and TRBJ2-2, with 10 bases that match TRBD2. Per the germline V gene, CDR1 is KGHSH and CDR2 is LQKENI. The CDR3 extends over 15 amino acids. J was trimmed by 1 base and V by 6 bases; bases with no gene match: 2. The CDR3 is CASSRLAGNTGELFF. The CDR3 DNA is TGTGCCAGCTCGAGACTAGCGGGGAACACCGGGGAGCTGTTTTTT.

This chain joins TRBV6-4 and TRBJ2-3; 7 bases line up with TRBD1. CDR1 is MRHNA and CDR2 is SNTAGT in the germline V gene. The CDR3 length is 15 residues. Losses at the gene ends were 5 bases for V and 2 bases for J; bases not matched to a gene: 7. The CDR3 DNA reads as TGTGCCAGCAGTCTTAACAGGGGACCCACAGATACGCAGTATTTT. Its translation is CASSLNRGPTDTQYF.

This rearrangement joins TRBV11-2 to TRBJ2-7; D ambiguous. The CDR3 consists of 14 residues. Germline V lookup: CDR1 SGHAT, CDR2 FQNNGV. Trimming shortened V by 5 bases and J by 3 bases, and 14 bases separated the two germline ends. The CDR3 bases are TGTGCCAGCAGCCAGGCAATGGGCGGCTACGAGCAGTACTTC. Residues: CASSQAMGGYEQYF.

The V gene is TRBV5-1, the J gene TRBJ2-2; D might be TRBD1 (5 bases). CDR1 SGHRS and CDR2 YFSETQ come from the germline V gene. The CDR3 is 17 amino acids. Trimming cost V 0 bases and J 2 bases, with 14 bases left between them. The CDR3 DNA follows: TGCGCCAGCAGCTTGGATTCAGACAGTATCAACACCGGGGAGCTGTTTTTT. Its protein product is CASSLDSDSINTGELFF.

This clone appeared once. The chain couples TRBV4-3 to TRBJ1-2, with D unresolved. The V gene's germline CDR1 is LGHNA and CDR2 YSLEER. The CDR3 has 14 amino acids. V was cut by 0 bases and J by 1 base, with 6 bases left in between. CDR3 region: CASSQERFNYGYTF. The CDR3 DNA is TGCGCCAGCAGCCAAGAGAGGTTTAACTATGGCTACACCTTC.

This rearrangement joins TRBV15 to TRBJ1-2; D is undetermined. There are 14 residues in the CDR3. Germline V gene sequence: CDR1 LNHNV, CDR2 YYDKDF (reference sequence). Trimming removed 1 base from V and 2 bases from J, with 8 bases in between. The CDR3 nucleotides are TGTGCCACCAGCAGAGGGTACACAAACTATGGCTACACCTTC. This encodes CATSRGYTNYGYTF.

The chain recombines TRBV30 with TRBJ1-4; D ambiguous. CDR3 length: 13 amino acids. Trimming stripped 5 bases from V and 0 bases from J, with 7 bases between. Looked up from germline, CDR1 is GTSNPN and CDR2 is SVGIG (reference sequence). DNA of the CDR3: TGTGCCTGGCGGGTTGCAACTAATGAAAAACTGTTTTTT. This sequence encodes CAWRVATNEKLFF.

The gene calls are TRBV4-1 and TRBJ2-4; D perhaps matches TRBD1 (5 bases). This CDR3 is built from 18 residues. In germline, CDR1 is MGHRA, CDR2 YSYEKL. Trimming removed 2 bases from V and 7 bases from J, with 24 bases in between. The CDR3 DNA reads TGCGCCAGCAGCCAACAACACTACAGGAGAGGAGAAGGCAACATTCAGTACTTC. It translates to CASSQQHYRRGEGNIQYF.

The CDR3 loop reads CASSPRSEAFF. The DNA of the CDR3 is TGTGCCAGCAGTCCCCGATCTGAAGCTTTCTTT. The chain is built from TRBV7-3 and TRBJ1-1; no definite D call. V shed 6 bases and J shed 6 bases, with 8 bases lying between them. Germline CDR1 and CDR2: SGHTA and FQGTGA. The CDR3 spans 11 residues.

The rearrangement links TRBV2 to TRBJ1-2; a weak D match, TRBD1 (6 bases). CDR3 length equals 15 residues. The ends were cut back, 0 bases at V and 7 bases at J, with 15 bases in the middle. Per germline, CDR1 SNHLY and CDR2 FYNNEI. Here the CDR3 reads CASSEARGLYSGYTF. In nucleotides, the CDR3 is TGTGCCAGCAGTGAAGCCAGGGGCTTGTACTCTGGCTACACCTTC.

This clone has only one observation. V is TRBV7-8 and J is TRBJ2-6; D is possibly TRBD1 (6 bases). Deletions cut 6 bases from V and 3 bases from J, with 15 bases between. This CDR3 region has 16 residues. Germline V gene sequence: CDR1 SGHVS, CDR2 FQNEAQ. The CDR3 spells CASRGTRGYGANVLTF. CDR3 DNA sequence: TGTGCCAGCAGGGGCACGAGGGGGTATGGGGCCAACGTCCTGACTTTC.

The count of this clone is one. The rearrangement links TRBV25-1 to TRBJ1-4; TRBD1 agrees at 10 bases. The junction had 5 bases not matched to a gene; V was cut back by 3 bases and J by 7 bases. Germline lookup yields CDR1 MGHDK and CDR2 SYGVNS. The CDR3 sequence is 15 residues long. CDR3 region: CASSDRQGAGEKLFF. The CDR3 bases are TGTGCCAGCAGTGATCGACAGGGGGCGGGTGAAAAACTGTTTTTT. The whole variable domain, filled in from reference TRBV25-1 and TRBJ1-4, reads EADIYQTPRYLVIGTGKKITLECSQTMGHDKMYWYQQDPGMELHLIHYSYGVNSTEKGDLSSESTVSRIRTEHFPLTLESARPSHTSQYLCASSDRQGAGEKLFFGSGTQLSVL.

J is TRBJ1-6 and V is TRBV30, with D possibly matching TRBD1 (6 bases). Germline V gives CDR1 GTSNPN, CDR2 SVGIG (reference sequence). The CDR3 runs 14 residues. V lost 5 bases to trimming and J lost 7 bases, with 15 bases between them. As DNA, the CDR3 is TGTGCCTGGGGGGGGACATCCGGAAATTCACCCCTCCACTTT. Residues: CAWGGTSGNSPLHF.

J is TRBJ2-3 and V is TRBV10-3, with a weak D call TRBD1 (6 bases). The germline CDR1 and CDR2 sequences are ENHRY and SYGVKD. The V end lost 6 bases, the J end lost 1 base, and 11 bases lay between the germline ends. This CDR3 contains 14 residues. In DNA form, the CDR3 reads TGTGCCATCAGGGGGGCCTACCGCACAGATACGCAGTATTTT. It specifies CAIRGAYRTDTQYF.

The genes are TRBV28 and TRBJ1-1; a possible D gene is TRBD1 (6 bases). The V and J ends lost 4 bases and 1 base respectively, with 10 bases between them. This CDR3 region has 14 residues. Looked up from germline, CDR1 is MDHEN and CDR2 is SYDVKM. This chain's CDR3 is CASSSPGQNTEAFF. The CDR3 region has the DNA TGTGCCAGCAGTTCACCGGGACAGAACACTGAAGCTTTCTTT.

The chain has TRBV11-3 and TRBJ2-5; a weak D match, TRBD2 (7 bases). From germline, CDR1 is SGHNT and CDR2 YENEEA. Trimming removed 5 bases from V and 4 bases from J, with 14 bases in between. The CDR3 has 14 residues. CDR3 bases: TGTGCCAGCAGCCCTTGGGGGGGGGCAGAGACCCAGTACTTC. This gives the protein CASSPWGGAETQYF.

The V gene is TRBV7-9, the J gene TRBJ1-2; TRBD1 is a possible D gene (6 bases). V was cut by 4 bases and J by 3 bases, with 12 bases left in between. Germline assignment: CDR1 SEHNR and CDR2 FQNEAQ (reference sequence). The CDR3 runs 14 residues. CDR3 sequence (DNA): TGTGCCAGCAGCTGGGACACCTCTTACTATGGCTACACCTTC. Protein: CASSWDTSYYGYTF.

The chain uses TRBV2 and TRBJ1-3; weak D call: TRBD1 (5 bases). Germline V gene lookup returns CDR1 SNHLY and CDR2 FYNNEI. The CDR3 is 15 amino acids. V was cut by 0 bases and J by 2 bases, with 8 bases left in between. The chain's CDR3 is CASSEAWGPGNTIYF. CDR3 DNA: TGTGCCAGCAGTGAAGCATGGGGACCTGGAAACACCATATATTTT. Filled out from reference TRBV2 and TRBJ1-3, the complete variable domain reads EPEVTQTPSHQVTQMGQEVILRCVPISNHLYFYWYRQILGQKVEFLVSFYNNEISEKSEIFDDQFSVERPDGSNFTLKIRSTKLEDSAMYFCASSEAWGPGNTIYFGEGSWLTVV.

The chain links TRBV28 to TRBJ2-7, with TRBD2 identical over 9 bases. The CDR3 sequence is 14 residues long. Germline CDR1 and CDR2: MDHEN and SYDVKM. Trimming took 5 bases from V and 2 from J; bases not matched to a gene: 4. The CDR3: CASSPAGGAYEQYF. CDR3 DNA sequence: TGTGCCAGCAGTCCGGCGGGGGGGGCCTACGAGCAGTACTTC.

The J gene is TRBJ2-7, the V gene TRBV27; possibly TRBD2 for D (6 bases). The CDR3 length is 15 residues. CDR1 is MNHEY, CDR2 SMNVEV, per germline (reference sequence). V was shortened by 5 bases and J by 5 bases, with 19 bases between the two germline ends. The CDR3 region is CASSVRDGALDEQYF. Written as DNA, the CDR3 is TGTGCCAGCAGTGTGCGGGACGGGGCGCTAGACGAGCAGTACTTC.

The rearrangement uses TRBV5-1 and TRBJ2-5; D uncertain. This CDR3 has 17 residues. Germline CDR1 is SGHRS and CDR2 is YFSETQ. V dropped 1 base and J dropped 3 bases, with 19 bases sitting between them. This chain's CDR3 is CASSLRAGGLPKETQYF. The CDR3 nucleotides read TGCGCCAGCAGCTTGCGGGCCGGTGGGCTACCTAAAGAGACCCAGTACTTC.

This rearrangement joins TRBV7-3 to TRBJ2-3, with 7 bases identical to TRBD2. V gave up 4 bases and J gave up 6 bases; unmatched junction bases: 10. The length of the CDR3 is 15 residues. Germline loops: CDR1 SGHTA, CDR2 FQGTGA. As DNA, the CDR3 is TGTGCCAGCAGCTCGTTAGCGGGCGGTGGGGATACGCAGTATTTT. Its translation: CASSSLAGGGDTQYF.